These 32 T cell receptor beta chains share one sample of origin, sequenced in a study of T cells after somatic rescue of genetic block. Libraries were prepared by immunoSEQ multiplex PCR; TCRdb keeps only in-frame clonotypes and omits some of them. The sample yields 80,000 to 100,000 clones, 85% to 90% seen once. The sequenced material came from peripheral blood mononuclear cells (PBMCs). These receptors all stem from a woman aged 18 to 35.

CDR3 nucleotide sequence: TGTGCCAGCAGCGCGGACAGCTATGGCTACACCTTC. This translates into CASSADSYGYTF. V gene TRBV7-8 combines with J gene TRBJ1-2; possible D gene TRBD1, 6 bases. Germline values: CDR1 SGHVS, CDR2 FQNEAQ. V was clipped by 5 bases and J by 4 bases, with 8 bases between them. The CDR3 has 12 amino acids. Variable domain in full (rest from reference TRBV7-8 and TRBJ1-2): GAGVSQSPRYKVAKRGQDVALRCDPISGHVSLFWYQQALGQGPEFLTYFQNEAQLDKSGLPSDRFFAERPEGSVSTLKIQRTQQEDSAVYLCASSADSYGYTFGSGTRLTVV.

This clone was seen only once. In DNA form, the CDR3 reads TGTGCCAGCAGCTTGGCCCCTACGAGGGAGACCCAGTACTTC. This translates into CASSLAPTRETQYF. V and J are TRBV5-5 and TRBJ2-5, with D hard to call. The CDR3 runs 14 residues. The V end lost 0 bases, the J end lost 5 bases, and 11 bases lay between the germline ends. The germline V gene encodes CDR1 SGHKS and CDR2 YYEKEE (reference sequence).

V is TRBV28 and J is TRBJ1-5; 10 bases match TRBD1. J was trimmed by 6 bases and V by 7 bases; bases with no gene match: 9. This CDR3 spans 15 amino acids. Looked up from germline, CDR1 is MDHEN and CDR2 is SYDVKM. This chain's CDR3 is CASTRDRGGGQPQHF. DNA for the CDR3: TGTGCCAGCACCCGGGACAGGGGTGGGGGTCAGCCCCAGCATTTT.

J is TRBJ1-1 and V is TRBV4-2; D call uncertain. CDR1 LGHNA and CDR2 YNFKEQ come from the germline V gene. V was clipped by 1 base and J by 1 base, with 16 bases between them. CDR3 length: 17 residues. The CDR3 region has the DNA TGTGCCAGCAGCCAAGCGTCCGGGAGGGTAGGGAACACTGAAGCTTTCTTT. As protein: CASSQASGRVGNTEAFF.

The rearrangement uses TRBV4-3 and TRBJ1-1; TRBD1 aligns across 7 bases. The CDR3 runs 14 residues. J was trimmed by 1 base and V by 4 bases; bases with no gene match: 3. Germline V gene lookup returns CDR1 LGHNA and CDR2 YSLEER. CDR3 in amino acids: CASSRQGANTEAFF. For the CDR3, the DNA is TGCGCCAGCAGCCGACAGGGAGCGAACACTGAAGCTTTCTTT.

The chain employs TRBV27 and TRBJ1-2, with 11 nucleotides matching TRBD1. This CDR3 has 14 residues. From germline, CDR1 is MNHEY and CDR2 SMNVEV (reference sequence). Trimming removed 5 bases from V and 5 bases from J; junction bases left unmatched: 4. Here the CDR3 reads CASSQGQGAYGYTF. CDR3 DNA sequence: TGTGCCAGCAGTCAAGGACAGGGGGCGTATGGCTACACCTTC.

A single count supports this clone. The rearrangement links TRBV5-1 to TRBJ2-6; D not certain. The germline gives CDR1 SGHRS, CDR2 YFSETQ. V gave up 4 bases and J gave up 0 bases, with 11 bases separating them. CDR3 length: 16 residues. Here the CDR3 DNA reads TGCGCCAGCAGCATAGGGCCCAGCTCTGGGGCCAACGTCCTGACTTTC. This sequence encodes CASSIGPSSGANVLTF.

The V call is TRBV2, the J call TRBJ2-3, with 7 bases that match TRBD2. Germline loops: CDR1 SNHLY, CDR2 FYNNEI. The CDR3 length is 13 residues. Trimming cost V 6 bases and J 4 bases; bases outside gene matches: 4. DNA for the CDR3: TGTGCCAGCAGGAAGCGGGACGCAGATACGCAGTATTTT. It translates to CASRKRDADTQYF. Supplemented by reference TRBV2 and TRBJ2-3, the full variable domain reads EPEVTQTPSHQVTQMGQEVILRCVPISNHLYFYWYRQILGQKVEFLVSFYNNEISEKSEIFDDQFSVERPDGSNFTLKIRSTKLEDSAMYFCASRKRDADTQYFGPGTRLTVL.

The chain employs TRBV9 and TRBJ2-3; 8 bases match TRBD1. Per the germline V gene, CDR1 is SGDLS and CDR2 is YYNGEE. The CDR3 is made up of 16 amino acids. The V and J ends lost 2 bases and 7 bases, in that order; junction bases with no gene match: 12. CDR3: CASSVRTGSSPYTQYF. CDR3 sequence (DNA): TGTGCCAGCAGCGTGCGGACAGGGAGTTCCCCCTATACGCAGTATTTT.

This chain links TRBV30 with TRBJ1-5; 7 bases are shared with TRBD1. The V segment lost 1 base and the J segment 6 bases; nucleotides outside the gene matches: 3. Germline CDR1 reads GTSNPN; CDR2 reads SVGIG (reference sequence). The CDR3 is 13 residues long. CDR3 sequence reads: CAWSGGQFQPQHF. In nucleotides, the CDR3 is TGTGCCTGGAGTGGGGGACAGTTTCAGCCCCAGCATTTT.

The chain joins TRBV6-4 to TRBJ2-7, with D possibly being TRBD1 or TRBD2 (6 bases each). The CDR3 is 15 residues long. Germline loops: CDR1 MRHNA, CDR2 SNTAGT. Trimming left V 7 bases short and J 5 bases short, with 21 bases between. CDR3 nucleotides: TGTGCCAGCAAGAACGACTTCCGGGGGCTCCACGAGCAGTACTTC. Translated: CASKNDFRGLHEQYF.

The rearrangement joins TRBV4-1 to TRBJ1-1, with D hard to call. The CDR3 runs 17 residues. Looked up from germline, CDR1 is MGHRA and CDR2 is YSYEKL. The germline V and J ends were trimmed by 1 base and 4 bases, with 19 bases remaining between them. The CDR3 sequence is CASSQVARGLLGTEAFF. The CDR3 nucleotides read TGCGCCAGCAGCCAAGTAGCTCGTGGCCTTCTGGGCACTGAAGCTTTCTTT.

The sample holds a few counts of this clone. The rearrangement joins TRBV7-3 to TRBJ2-5; a possible D gene is TRBD1 (6 bases). V was pared by 5 bases and J by 2 bases, with 12 bases between. The CDR3 loop spans 14 amino acids. The germline V gene has CDR1 SGHTA and CDR2 FQGTGA. CDR3 residues: CASSPTGLQETQYF. As DNA, the CDR3 is TGTGCCAGCAGCCCAACAGGGCTTCAAGAGACCCAGTACTTC. Looking up the rest from reference TRBV7-3 and TRBJ2-5 gives the full variable domain: GAGVSQTPSNKVTEKGKYVELRCDPISGHTALYWYRQSLGQGPEFLIYFQGTGAADDSGLPNDRFFAVRPEGSVSTLKIQRTERGDSAVYLCASSPTGLQETQYFGPGTRLLVL.

For the CDR3, the DNA is TGTGCCAGCAGCGGAATCCGTACGGGGTCCCAAGAGACCCAGTACTTC. Its protein product is CASSGIRTGSQETQYF. The genes are TRBV9 and TRBJ2-5, with a tentative D call TRBD2 (5 bases). The CDR3 extends over 16 amino acids. The V and J ends lost 3 bases and 1 base respectively, with 16 bases between them. Looked up from germline, CDR1 is SGDLS and CDR2 is YYNGEE.

The chain couples TRBV27 to TRBJ2-7, with TRBD2 matching over 10 bases. The germline V gene encodes CDR1 MNHEY and CDR2 SMNVEV (reference sequence). The CDR3 loop spans 16 amino acids. With 0 bases clipped from V and 6 bases from J, the junction kept 8 bases outside the gene matches. The CDR3 here is CASSLSIAGGLSEQYF. The CDR3 bases are TGTGCCAGCAGTTTATCTATAGCGGGAGGCCTCTCCGAGCAGTACTTC.

Here the CDR3 reads CASSEPRLGQRNYGYTF. The CDR3 DNA follows: TGCGCCAGCAGTGAGCCCCGATTGGGACAGAGAAACTATGGCTACACCTTC. The J gene is TRBJ1-2, the V gene TRBV10-2, with TRBD1 matching 7 bases. The trim removed 2 bases at V and 2 bases at J, leaving 11 bases unmatched. Germline V gene lookup returns CDR1 WSHSY and CDR2 SAAADI. This CDR3 contains 17 residues.

The chain links TRBV11-3 to TRBJ2-1, with 9 bases aligning to TRBD2. The V gene's germline CDR1 is SGHNT and CDR2 YENEEA. CDR3 size: 16 residues. V lost 0 bases, J lost 5 bases, and 5 bases stayed unmatched. The CDR3 here is CASSLDLSGRNNEQFF. The CDR3 coding sequence is TGTGCCAGCAGCTTAGACCTTAGCGGGAGAAACAATGAGCAGTTCTTC.

The DNA of the CDR3 is TGTGCCAGCAGTCCATACAATTACAATGAGCAGTTCTTC. It translates to CASSPYNYNEQFF. The V and J genes are TRBV28 and TRBJ2-1, with D hard to call. The CDR3 loop spans 13 amino acids. In germline, CDR1 is MDHEN, CDR2 SYDVKM. The V and J ends lost 5 bases and 4 bases respectively, with 9 bases between them.

This clone showed up just once. The chain links TRBV11-3 to TRBJ2-1; no definite D call. Germline-derived CDR1 and CDR2 are SGHNT and YENEEA. V shed 5 bases and J shed 4 bases, with 15 bases lying between them. This CDR3 region has 15 residues. Written as DNA, the CDR3 is TGTGCCAGCAGCCCATTGGCTAGTTCTTACAATGAGCAGTTCTTC. The encoded protein is CASSPLASSYNEQFF. The full variable domain, its missing parts supplied by reference TRBV11-3 and TRBJ2-1, is EAGVVQSPRYKIIEKKQPVAFWCNPISGHNTLYWYLQNLGQGPELLIRYENEEAVDDSQLPKDRFSAERLKGVDSTLKIQPAELGDSAVYLCASSPLASSYNEQFFGPGTRLTVL.

The chain recombines TRBV2 with TRBJ1-5, with a possible D match to TRBD1 (5 bases). Germline V gene lookup returns CDR1 SNHLY and CDR2 FYNNEI. This CDR3 has 14 residues. V shed 6 bases and J shed 7 bases, with 16 bases lying between them. CDR3: CASRDRGGRQPQHF. The CDR3 DNA is TGTGCCAGCAGAGACCGGGGGGGTAGGCAGCCCCAGCATTTT.

The chain has TRBV7-9 and TRBJ2-7, with 7 bases aligning to TRBD2. V shed 5 bases, J shed 9 bases, and the junction held 10 bases outside the gene matches. The germline V gene encodes CDR1 SEHNR and CDR2 FQNEAQ (reference sequence). This CDR3 has 13 amino acids. CDR3 region: CASSIGQPGGQYF. DNA of the CDR3: TGTGCCAGCAGCATAGGACAACCGGGAGGGCAGTACTTC.

The chain uses TRBV5-1 and TRBJ2-7, with D tentatively TRBD2 (5 bases). The germline V gene has CDR1 SGHRS and CDR2 YFSETQ. V lost 0 bases and J lost 1, with 11 bases in between. The CDR3 contains 15 residues. The CDR3, as DNA: TGCGCCAGCAGCTTGGGCACCGGGAAATCCTACGAGCAGTACTTC. The encoded protein is CASSLGTGKSYEQYF.

This clone was seen more than once but under ten times. This sequence joins TRBV30 and TRBJ2-7; maybe TRBD1 (6 bases). CDR1 and CDR2 from the germline V gene are GTSNPN and SVGIG (reference sequence). The CDR3 is 11 amino acids. V gave up 5 bases and J gave up 6 bases, with 11 bases separating them. CDR3 amino acids: CAWGAGAEQYF. The CDR3 nucleotides read TGTGCCTGGGGGGCAGGGGCCGAGCAGTACTTC. The entire variable domain, with the rest obtained from reference TRBV30 and TRBJ2-7, is as follows: SQTIHQWPATLVQPVGSPLSLECTVEGTSNPNLYWYRQAAGRGLQLLFYSVGIGQISSEVPQNLSASRPQDRQFILSSKKLLLSDSGFYLCAWGAGAEQYFGPGTRLTVT.

The J gene is TRBJ2-3, the V gene TRBV15, with 10 bases lining up with TRBD2. CDR1 and CDR2 (germline): LNHNV, YYDKDF (reference sequence). The CDR3 extends over 16 amino acids. With 4 bases clipped from V and 2 bases from J, the junction kept 6 bases outside the gene matches. The CDR3 DNA reads as TGTGCCACCAGCACGCGGACTAGCGGAGCCACAGATACGCAGTATTTT. This gives the protein CATSTRTSGATDTQYF.

This chain links TRBV7-6 with TRBJ2-2, with TRBD2 as a possible D gene (7 bases). Germline V lookup: CDR1 SGHVS, CDR2 FNYEAQ. The V end was cut by 5 bases, the J end by 10 bases, with 23 bases between. The CDR3 runs 16 residues. CDR3 sequence reads: CASSPPPGAGVVELFF. In DNA form, the CDR3 reads TGTGCCAGCAGCCCCCCCCCGGGGGCGGGAGTGGTGGAGCTGTTTTTT.

This chain uses TRBV29-1 with TRBJ2-5; 9 nucleotides agree with TRBD1. CDR3 size: 11 residues. V was clipped by 8 bases and J by 5 bases; unmatched bases: 3. Germline CDR1 is SQVTM and CDR2 is ANQGSEA. The CDR3 coding sequence is TGCAGCACTGGGACAGGGGAGACCCAGTACTTC. Translation: CSTGTGETQYF.

The chain couples TRBV5-1 to TRBJ1-3, with D uncertain. The CDR3 extends over 15 amino acids. In germline, CDR1 is SGHRS, CDR2 YFSETQ. V was pared by 4 bases and J by 0 bases, with 11 bases between. CDR3 nucleotides: TGCGCCAGCAGCCCCGGACCGAACTCTGGAAACACCATATATTTT. Residues: CASSPGPNSGNTIYF.

The rearrangement uses TRBV19 and TRBJ2-5; no clear D gene. CDR3 length: 14 residues. V gave up 3 bases and J gave up 5 bases, with 13 bases separating them. From germline, CDR1 is LNHDA and CDR2 SQIVND (reference sequence). CDR3 DNA sequence: TGTGCCAGTAGTATTGGTCTCCTAGGGGAGACCCAGTACTTC. Amino acid sequence: CASSIGLLGETQYF.

The chain recombines TRBV19 with TRBJ2-1; D possibly matches TRBD1 or TRBD2 (6 bases each). Germline loops: CDR1 LNHDA, CDR2 SQIVND (reference sequence). Between the trimmed V and J ends, which lost 4 bases and 4 bases, there was a span of 11 bases. The CDR3 is made up of 14 amino acids. The DNA of the CDR3 is TGTGCCAGTAGTAGGGGGGCCGTTTACAATGAGCAGTTCTTC. This translates into CASSRGAVYNEQFF.

This clone was seen just once. The rearrangement joins TRBV19 to TRBJ2-7; the D gene is possibly TRBD2 (5 bases). V was shortened by 3 bases and J by 2 bases, with 17 bases between the two germline ends. Germline V gene sequence: CDR1 LNHDA, CDR2 SQIVND (reference sequence). This CDR3 is 16 amino acids long. The CDR3 here is CASSIARGRDPYEQYF. The DNA for the CDR3 is TGTGCCAGTAGTATCGCTCGTGGGAGAGACCCCTACGAGCAGTACTTC.

The V call is TRBV28, the J call TRBJ2-2; unclear D gene. CDR1 and CDR2 from the germline V gene are MDHEN and SYDVKM. Trimming took 5 bases from V and 9 from J, leaving 7 bases between them. There are 11 residues in the CDR3. The CDR3 DNA is TGTGCCAGCAGTAGTACCCGGGAGCTGTTTTTT. Translating it yields CASSSTRELFF.

J is TRBJ1-4 and V is TRBV5-1; D gene uncertain. This CDR3 is 13 amino acids long. The V gene lost 2 bases and the J gene lost 8 bases, with 10 bases spanning the gap. Germline V gene lookup returns CDR1 SGHRS and CDR2 YFSETQ. The CDR3, as DNA: TGCGCCAGCAGCTTACGAGTAGAGGAAAAACTGTTTTTT. Amino acid sequence: CASSLRVEEKLFF.